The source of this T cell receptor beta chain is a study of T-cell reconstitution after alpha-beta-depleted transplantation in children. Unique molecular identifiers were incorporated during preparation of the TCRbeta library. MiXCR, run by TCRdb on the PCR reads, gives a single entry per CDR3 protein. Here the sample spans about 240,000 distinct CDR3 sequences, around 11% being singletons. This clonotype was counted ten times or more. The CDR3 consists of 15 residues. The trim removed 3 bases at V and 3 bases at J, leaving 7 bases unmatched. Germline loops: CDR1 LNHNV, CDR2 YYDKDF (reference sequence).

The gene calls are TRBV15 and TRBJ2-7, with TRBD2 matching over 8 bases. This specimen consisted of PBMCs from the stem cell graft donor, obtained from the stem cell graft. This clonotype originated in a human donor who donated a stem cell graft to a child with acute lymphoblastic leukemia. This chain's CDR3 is CATSRSGGTLYEQYF. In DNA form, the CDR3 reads TGTGCCACCAGCAGGTCGGGAGGGACCCTCTACGAGCAGTACTTC.